This is a list of T cell receptor beta chains from one sample in a study of cytomegalovirus exposure and HLA in healthy donors. Assay: immunoSEQ multiplex PCR; the TCRdb copy retains only in-frame clones and omits some. This table holds fewer than 45,000 clones, 68% found once. Material: PBMCs. The receptors here all came from a man aged 35 to 55 in good health and CMV-seronegative. The CDR3 runs from the conserved cysteine through the conserved F or W. The D gene is left open where the match is weak. Clone size is not always given. Where it is, it says once, few, many or a class for expanded clones.

>TRBJ1-5|15|TRBV28|.|TRBD1
TGTGCCAGCAGTCTTGGACAGGGCTTTAGGCAGCCCCAGCATTTT
CASSLGQGFRQPQHF
>TRBJ1-2|13|TRBV30|.|.
TGTGCCTGGGATACGGGGGATGGCTATGGCTACACCTTC
CAWDTGDGYGYTF
>TRBJ2-7|18|TRBV11-2|once|.
TGTGCCAGCAGCTTTTTAATCCCCGGGGGTACGCTGCACTACGAGCAGTACTTC
CASSFLIPGGTLHYEQYF
>TRBJ2-7|15|TRBV4-2|.|TRBD2
TGTGCCAGCAGCCAAGAATCTAGCGGGGGCTACGAGCAGTACTTC
CASSQESSGGYEQYF
>TRBJ1-2|14|TRBV6-5|.|.
TGTGCCAGCAGTTCTCCTCGGGACACCTATGGCTACACCTTC
CASSSPRDTYGYTF
>TRBJ2-7|16|TRBV6-6|.|TRBD2
TGTGCCAGCAGTTACGGGACTAGCGGGGGGGCCTACGAGCAGTACTTC
CASSYGTSGGAYEQYF
>TRBJ2-7|13|TRBV7-9|.|.
TGTGCCAGCAGCTTGGGGCAATACTACGAGCAGTACTTC
CASSLGQYYEQYF
>TRBJ2-7|13|TRBV10-3|.|.
TGTGCCATCAGCCCTGACAGGCTCTACGAGCAGTACTTC
CAISPDRLYEQYF
>TRBJ2-1|13|TRBV27|.|TRBD2
TGTGCCACCTCCGGGGACTACCACAATGAGCAGTTCTTC
CATSGDYHNEQFF
>TRBJ1-5|17|TRBV4-2|.|.
TGTGCCAGCAGCCAAGGCTTGAGGGTTGATGGCAATCAGCCCCAGCATTTT
CASSQGLRVDGNQPQHF
>TRBJ2-3|15|TRBV6-4|.|TRBD2
TGTGCCAGCAGTGACTCTAGCGGGGGCACAGATACGCAGTATTTT
CASSDSSGGTDTQYF
>TRBJ2-7|13|TRBV28|once|.
TGTGCCAGCAGTTTCTGGGGGCGGTACGAGCAGTACTTC
CASSFWGRYEQYF
>TRBJ1-1|16|TRBV6-4|few|TRBD1
TGTGCCAGCAGACTATACGGACAGGGGGGGAACACTGAAGCTTTCTTT
CASRLYGQGGNTEAFF
>TRBJ2-1|13|TRBV5-4|.|.
TGTGCCAGCAGCACTACTAGGGCCAATGAGCAGTTCTTC
CASSTTRANEQFF
>TRBJ2-7|13|TRBV5-1|.|.
TGCGCCAGCAGCTTGACAGGGTCCTACGAGCAGTACTTC
CASSLTGSYEQYF
>TRBJ1-1|13|TRBV29-1|.|.
TGCAGCGTTGAAAACAGGATGAACACTGAAGCTTTCTTT
CSVENRMNTEAFF
>TRBJ1-4|15|TRBV6-1|.|TRBD1
TGTGCCAGCAGTGAATCGGACAGGTGGAATGAAAAACTGTTTTTT
CASSESDRWNEKLFF
>TRBJ1-2|15|TRBV2|large|TRBD1
TGTGCCAGCGTCTCCGGGACAGGGAGGGGCTATGGCTACACCTTC
CASVSGTGRGYGYTF
>TRBJ1-5|14|TRBV10-3|.|.
TGTGCCATCGGGGGAGGGGGTAGCAATCAGCCCCAGCATTTT
CAIGGGGSNQPQHF
>TRBJ1-2|14|TRBV28|.|.
TGTGCCAGCCTAGGGACAAGTCAAGACGCTGGCTACACCTTC
CASLGTSQDAGYTF
>TRBJ1-5|15|TRBV12-5|.|TRBD1
TGTGCTAGTGGTTTGGTACAGGGGACAGGGCAGCCCCAGCATTTT
CASGLVQGTGQPQHF
>TRBJ2-3|13|TRBV29-1|once|TRBD1
TGCAGCGTTCTAGACAGGGTTACAGATACGCAGTATTTT
CSVLDRVTDTQYF
>TRBJ1-1|15|TRBV5-4|.|.
TGTGCCAGCAGCCCCAAGACAGGAGTTTACACTGAAGCTTTCTTT
CASSPKTGVYTEAFF
>TRBJ1-5|13|TRBV6-6|few|.
TGTGCCAGCAGGAAAAGGGAGGGACAGCCCCAGCATTTT
CASRKREGQPQHF
>TRBJ2-7|11|TRBV16|once|.
TGTGCCAGCAGCCTAACCTACGAGCAGTACTTC
CASSLTYEQYF
>TRBJ1-1|14|TRBV6-5|.|TRBD1
TGTGCCAGCAGTACGGACAGGGGGCAAGGTGAAGCTTTCTTT
CASSTDRGQGEAFF
>TRBJ2-2|15|TRBV10-3|.|.
TGTGCCATCAGTGAGTCGTCAGGGAACACCGGGGAGCTGTTTTTT
CAISESSGNTGELFF
>TRBJ2-2|15|TRBV19|few|.
TGTGCCAGTAGTATTCGGGACAATAAACCCGGGGAGCTGTTTTTT
CASSIRDNKPGELFF
>TRBJ2-7|13|TRBV9|.|TRBD1
TGTGCCAGCAGCGGGGGACAGGGCTACGAGCAGTACTTC
CASSGGQGYEQYF
>TRBJ1-4|15|TRBV5-4|.|TRBD1
TGTGCCAGCAGCCGCACGACAGGGCCTAATGAAAAACTGTTTTTT
CASSRTTGPNEKLFF
>TRBJ1-6|15|TRBV6-5|.|.
TGTGCCAGCAGATTACCGGGACTGACGAATTCACCCCTCCACTTT
CASRLPGLTNSPLHF
>TRBJ1-4|16|TRBV7-2|.|.
TGTGCCAGCAGCACCTCAGTCCCCTCGGCGGGAGAAAAACTGTTTTTT
CASSTSVPSAGEKLFF
>TRBJ1-2|13|TRBV29-1|.|.
TGCAGCGTTGAGGCAGGGGAAGGATTTGGCTACACCTTC
CSVEAGEGFGYTF
>TRBJ2-7|14|TRBV4-1|once|TRBD1
TGCGCCAGCAGCCATCATGGACAGGGTAACGAGCAGTACTTC
CASSHHGQGNEQYF
>TRBJ2-7|15|TRBV6-1|.|TRBD1
TGTGCCAGCAAGACCTGGACAGGGGGAGACTACGAGCAGTACTTC
CASKTWTGGDYEQYF
>TRBJ2-7|16|TRBV19|.|.
TGTGCCAGTAGTGCGAATCAGGCGAACCTACCCTACGAGCAGTACTTC
CASSANQANLPYEQYF
>TRBJ2-6|17|TRBV14|.|TRBD1
TGTGCCAGCAGCCACTTCGGACAGGGGGTTGGGGCCAACGTCCTGACTTTC
CASSHFGQGVGANVLTF
>TRBJ2-7|14|TRBV7-9|.|TRBD1
TGTGCCAGCAGCTCGGACAGGGACTCCTACGAGCAGTACTTC
CASSSDRDSYEQYF
>TRBJ2-3|15|TRBV10-3|.|.
TGTGCCATATCCCCGGACAGACTTCACACAGATACGCAGTATTTT
CAISPDRLHTDTQYF
>TRBJ2-7|15|TRBV7-9|.|TRBD1
TGTGCCAGCAGTCCTCGGACAGGGCGGTCGTACGAGCAGTACTTC
CASSPRTGRSYEQYF
>TRBJ2-3|15|TRBV11-3|.|TRBD1
TGTGCCAGCAGCTTAGCGGGACAGACAGGAGATACGCAGTATTTT
CASSLAGQTGDTQYF
>TRBJ2-7|12|TRBV7-9|.|.
TGTGCCAGCACCCGGGATAGCTACGAGCAGTACTTC
CASTRDSYEQYF
>TRBJ1-5|16|TRBV16|once|.
TGTGCCAGCAGCCAAATGCGAGGGCGAAGCAATCAGCCCCAGCATTTT
CASSQMRGRSNQPQHF
>TRBJ1-2|13|TRBV7-9|.|.
TGTGCCAGCAGCTTAGACAGTAACTATGGCTACACCTTC
CASSLDSNYGYTF
>TRBJ1-1|13|TRBV28|.|TRBD1
TGTGCCAGCAGAAGGGACAGCCACACTGAAGCTTTCTTT
CASRRDSHTEAFF
>TRBJ1-4|15|TRBV7-8|.|TRBD1
TGTGCCAGCAGCAGTCACAGGGGCAGGAGGGAAAAACTGTTTTTT
CASSSHRGRREKLFF
>TRBJ2-5|13|TRBV7-6|.|TRBD2
TGTGCCAGCAGCCCCTACGGGGGGGAGACCCAGTACTTC
CASSPYGGETQYF
>TRBJ1-6|17|TRBV28|.|TRBD1
TGTGCCAGCAGTCTTCGCAGACAGGGTTTTTTGAATTCACCCCTCCACTTT
CASSLRRQGFLNSPLHF
>TRBJ2-7|15|TRBV7-3|.|.
TGTGCCAGCAGCTTAAGGGGCGGGCAGGGGTACGAGCAGTACTTC
CASSLRGGQGYEQYF
>TRBJ2-3|15|TRBV6-1|few|TRBD2
TGTGCCAGCGCCTATAGCGGGGGGGGAACAGATACGCAGTATTTT
CASAYSGGGTDTQYF
>TRBJ2-3|16|TRBV4-1|.|TRBD2
TGCGCCAGCAGCCAGTCAGGACTAGCGGGGGGAGATACGCAGTATTTT
CASSQSGLAGGDTQYF
>TRBJ1-5|14|TRBV28|few|.
TGTGCCAGCACTACGGGGATCGTCAGTCAGCCCCAGCATTTT
CASTTGIVSQPQHF
>TRBJ2-1|14|TRBV7-8|.|.
TGTGCCAGCAGCTCGTCTTGGACAGACAATGAGCAGTTCTTC
CASSSSWTDNEQFF